This T cell receptor beta chain was captured by sequencing in a study of cytomegalovirus exposure and HLA in healthy donors. Findings of the study overall: Accurate HLA-A and HLA-B prediction from TCR beta sequences was reported for most subjects. TCR beta chains associated with HLA were, in a later analysis, more clonally expanded than equally common others.

Amplification used 60 Vbeta primers and 13 Jbeta primers. This table comes from immunoSEQ multiplex PCR, and its TCRdb copy is limited to in-frame clones, with some not included. This table holds 150,000 to 200,000 clones, approximately 85% found once. At sampling all donors were nominally healthy, likely with unrecorded immune exposures. This clone turned up a few times. Its antigen is not identified. The TCR sequence derives from a man aged 18 to 30 in good health and CMV-seronegative. The material sequenced was PBMCs.

CDR3: CASMGQGNTGELFF. As DNA, the CDR3 is TGTGCCAGCATGGGACAGGGGAACACCGGGGAGCTGTTTTTT. The gene calls are TRBV6-1 and TRBJ2-2; 9 bases are shared with TRBD1. This CDR3 region has 14 residues. V shed 7 bases, J shed 1 base, and the junction held 1 base outside the gene matches. Per germline, CDR1 MNHNS and CDR2 SASEGT.